Below, one T cell receptor beta chain is given with its context. Its antigen is as yet unknown. Survey-level resolution applied to immunoSEQ assay v3.0. Assay: immunoSEQ multiplex PCR; the TCRdb copy retains only in-frame clones and omits some. Altogether about 20,000 clones are present, over 80% being singletons, with the ten largest covering 3.5% to 4.5%. These data originate in a study of long-term antiretroviral therapy in people with HIV. Study outcomes and limitations: Despite increasing after ART, diversity remained lower than that of transplant donor controls.

Trimming took 4 bases from V and 8 from J, leaving 17 bases between them. CDR1 and CDR2 from the germline V gene are PRHDT and FYEKMQ (reference sequence). The CDR3 covers 14 residues. There were no participants with HIV treated outside the United States. This chain connects TRBV13 to TRBJ1-2; perhaps TRBD1 as D (5 bases). The material sequenced was unsorted PBMCs, taken 2.1 years after starting antiretroviral therapy. The receptor was derived from a man between 18 and 29 years old with HIV. The CDR3 DNA follows: TGTGCCAGCAGCTGGATTACCCCGGGGCCCGGCTACACCTTC. The encoded protein is CASSWITPGPGYTF.